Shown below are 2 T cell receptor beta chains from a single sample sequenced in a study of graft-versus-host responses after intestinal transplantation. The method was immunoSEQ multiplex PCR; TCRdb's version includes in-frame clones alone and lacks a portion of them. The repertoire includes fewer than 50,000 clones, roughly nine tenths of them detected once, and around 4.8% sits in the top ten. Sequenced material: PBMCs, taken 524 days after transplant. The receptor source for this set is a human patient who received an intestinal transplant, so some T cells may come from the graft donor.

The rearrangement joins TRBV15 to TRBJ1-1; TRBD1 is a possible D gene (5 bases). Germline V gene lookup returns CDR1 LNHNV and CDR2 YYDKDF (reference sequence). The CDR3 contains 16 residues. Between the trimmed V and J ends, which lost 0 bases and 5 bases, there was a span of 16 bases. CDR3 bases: TGTGCCACCAGCAGAGAGGGCGGACGGGGGAAGACTGAAGCTTTCTTT. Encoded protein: CATSREGGRGKTEAFF.

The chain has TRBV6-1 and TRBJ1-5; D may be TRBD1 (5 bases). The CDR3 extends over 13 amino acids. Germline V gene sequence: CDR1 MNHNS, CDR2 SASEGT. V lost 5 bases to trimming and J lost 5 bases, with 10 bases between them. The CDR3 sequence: CASSIRGDQPQHF. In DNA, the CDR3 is TGTGCCAGCAGTATTCGGGGGGATCAGCCCCAGCATTTT.